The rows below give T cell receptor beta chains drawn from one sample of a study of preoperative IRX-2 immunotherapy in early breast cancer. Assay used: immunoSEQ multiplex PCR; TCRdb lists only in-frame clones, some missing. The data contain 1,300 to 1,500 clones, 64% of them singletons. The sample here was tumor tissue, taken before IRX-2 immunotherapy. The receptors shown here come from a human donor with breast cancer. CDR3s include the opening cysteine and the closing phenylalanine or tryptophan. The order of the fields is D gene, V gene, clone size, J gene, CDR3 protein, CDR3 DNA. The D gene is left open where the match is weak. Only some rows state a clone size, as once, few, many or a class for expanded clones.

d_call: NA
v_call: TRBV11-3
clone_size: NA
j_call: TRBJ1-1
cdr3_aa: CASSFSGASAEAFF
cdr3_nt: TGTGCCAGCAGCTTTAGTGGGGCGAGCGCTGAAGCTTTCTTT

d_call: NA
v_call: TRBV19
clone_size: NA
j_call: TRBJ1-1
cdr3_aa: CASSTPGSVFGAFF
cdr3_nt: TGTGCCAGTAGTACCCCCGGCTCGGTCTTCGGAGCTTTCTTT

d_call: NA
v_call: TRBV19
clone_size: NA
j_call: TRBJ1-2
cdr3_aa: CASSVGLLEANYGYTF
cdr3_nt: TGTGCCAGTAGTGTGGGACTCCTTGAAGCTAACTATGGCTACACCTTC

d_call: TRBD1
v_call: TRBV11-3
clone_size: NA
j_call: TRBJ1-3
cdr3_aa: CASSKQGASGNTIYF
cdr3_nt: TGTGCCAGCAGCAAACAGGGGGCGTCTGGAAACACCATATATTTT

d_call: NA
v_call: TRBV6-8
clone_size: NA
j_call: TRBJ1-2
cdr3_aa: CASSYNRNDYGYTF
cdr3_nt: TGTGCCAGCAGTTACAATCGTAACGACTATGGCTACACCTTC

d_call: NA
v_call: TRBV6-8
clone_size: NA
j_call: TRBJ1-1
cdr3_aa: CASSYMGGTPEAFF
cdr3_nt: TGTGCCAGCAGTTACATGGGGGGGACCCCTGAAGCTTTCTTT

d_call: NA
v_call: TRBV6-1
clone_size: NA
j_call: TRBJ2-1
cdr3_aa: CASSEDGTLYEQFF
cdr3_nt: TGTGCCAGCAGTGAAGATGGGACCCTCTATGAGCAGTTCTTC

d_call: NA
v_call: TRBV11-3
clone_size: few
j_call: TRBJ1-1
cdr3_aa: CASSLGGQLGWDTEAFF
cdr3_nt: TGTGCCAGCAGCTTGGGAGGACAGCTCGGCTGGGACACTGAAGCTTTCTTT

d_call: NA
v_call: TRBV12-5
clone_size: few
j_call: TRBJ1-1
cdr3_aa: CASKRGEDTEAFF
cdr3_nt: TGTGCCAGCAAACGAGGGGAGGACACTGAAGCTTTCTTT

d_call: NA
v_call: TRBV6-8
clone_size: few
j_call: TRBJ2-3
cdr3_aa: CASYVAATDTQYF
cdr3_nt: TGTGCCAGCTACGTGGCAGCTACAGATACGCAGTATTTT

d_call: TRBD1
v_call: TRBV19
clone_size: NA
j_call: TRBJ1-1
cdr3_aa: CTSSYTGTGLTEAFF
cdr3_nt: TGTACCAGTAGTTATACCGGGACAGGGCTAACTGAAGCTTTCTTT

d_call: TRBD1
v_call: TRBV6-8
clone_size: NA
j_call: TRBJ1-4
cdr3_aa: CASTLTRDRELFF
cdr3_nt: TGTGCCAGCACCCTAACGAGGGACAGGGAACTGTTTTTT

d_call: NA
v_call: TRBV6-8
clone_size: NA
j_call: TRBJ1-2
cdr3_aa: CASSVMVPTTFTNYGYTF
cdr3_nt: TGTGCCAGCAGTGTTATGGTTCCAACCACCTTTACTAACTATGGCTACACCTTC

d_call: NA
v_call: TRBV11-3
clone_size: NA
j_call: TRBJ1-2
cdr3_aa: CASSTLDPRAHGYTF
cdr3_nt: TGTGCCAGCAGCACCCTGGACCCCAGGGCCCATGGCTACACCTTC

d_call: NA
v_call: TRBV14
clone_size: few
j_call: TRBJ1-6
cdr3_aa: CASSQARYNSPLHF
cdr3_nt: TGTGCCAGCAGCCAAGCGAGGTATAATTCACCCCTCCACTTT

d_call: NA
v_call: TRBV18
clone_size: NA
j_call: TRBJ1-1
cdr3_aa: CASSPLATLNTEAFF
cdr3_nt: TGTGCCAGCTCACCATTAGCAACACTGAACACTGAAGCTTTCTTT

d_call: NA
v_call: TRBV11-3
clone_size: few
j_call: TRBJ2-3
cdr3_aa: CASSPYRVLTASTDTQYF
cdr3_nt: TGTGCCAGCAGCCCCTATCGCGTACTAACCGCTAGCACAGATACGCAGTATTTT

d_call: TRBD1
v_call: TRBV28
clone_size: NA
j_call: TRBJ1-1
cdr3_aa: CASSSPTGKMNTEAFF
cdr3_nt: TGTGCCAGCAGTAGTCCGACAGGGAAGATGAACACTGAAGCTTTCTTT

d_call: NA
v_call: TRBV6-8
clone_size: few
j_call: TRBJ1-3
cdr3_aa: CASTPVTNSGNTIYF
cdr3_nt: TGTGCCAGCACCCCGGTGACGAACTCTGGAAACACCATATATTTT

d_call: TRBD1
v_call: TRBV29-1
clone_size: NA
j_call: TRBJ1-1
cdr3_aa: CSVCPTGFDTEAFF
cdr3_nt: TGCAGCGTTTGCCCGACAGGGTTTGATACTGAAGCTTTCTTT

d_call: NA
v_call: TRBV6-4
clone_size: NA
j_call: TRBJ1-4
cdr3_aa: CAIGSNEKLFF
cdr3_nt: TGTGCCATCGGTTCTAATGAAAAACTGTTTTTT

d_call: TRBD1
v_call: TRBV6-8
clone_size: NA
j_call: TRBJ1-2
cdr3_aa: CAIRDREVDGYTF
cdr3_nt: TGTGCCATCAGGGACAGGGAAGTGGATGGCTACACCTTC

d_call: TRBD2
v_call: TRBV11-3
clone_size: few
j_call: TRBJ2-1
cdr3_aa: CASTPGRWGGRDNEQFF
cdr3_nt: TGTGCCAGCACCCCCGGAAGATGGGGGGGTCGGGACAATGAGCAGTTCTTC

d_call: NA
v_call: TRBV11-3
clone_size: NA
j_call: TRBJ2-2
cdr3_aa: CASSLWGETAKGELFF
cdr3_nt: TGTGCCAGCAGCCTGTGGGGTGAGACGGCAAAGGGGGAGCTGTTTTTT

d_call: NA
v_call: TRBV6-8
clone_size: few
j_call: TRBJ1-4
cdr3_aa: CASTRRGAEKLFF
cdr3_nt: TGTGCCAGCACCCGCCGGGGCGCTGAAAAACTGTTTTTT

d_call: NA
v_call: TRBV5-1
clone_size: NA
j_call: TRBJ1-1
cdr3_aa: CASSLDVRGSLAFF
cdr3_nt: TGCGCCAGCAGCTTGGACGTCAGGGGCAGTTTAGCTTTCTTT

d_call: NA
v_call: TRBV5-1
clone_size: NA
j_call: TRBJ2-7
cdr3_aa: CASSKDSPGSYEQYF
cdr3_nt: TGCGCCAGCAGCAAGGACAGCCCCGGCTCCTACGAGCAGTACTTC

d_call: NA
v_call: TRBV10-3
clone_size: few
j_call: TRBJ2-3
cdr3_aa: CAISESMATRGGTDTQYF
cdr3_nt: TGTGCCATCAGTGAGTCGATGGCCACTAGGGGTGGCACAGATACGCAGTATTTT

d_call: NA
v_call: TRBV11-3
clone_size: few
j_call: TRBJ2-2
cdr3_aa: CASSLQGANTGELFF
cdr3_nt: TGTGCCAGCAGCTTACAGGGCGCGAACACCGGGGAGCTGTTTTTT

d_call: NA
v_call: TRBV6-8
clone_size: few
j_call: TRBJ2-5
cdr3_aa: CASSYSLGIQETQYF
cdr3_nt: TGTGCCAGCAGTTACTCGCTGGGAATACAAGAGACCCAGTACTTC

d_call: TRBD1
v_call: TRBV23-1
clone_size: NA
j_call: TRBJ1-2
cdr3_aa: CASSLQGARGYTF
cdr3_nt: TGCGCCAGCAGCCTACAGGGGGCGAGGGGCTACACCTTC

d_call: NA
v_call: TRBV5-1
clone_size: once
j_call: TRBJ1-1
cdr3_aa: CASSHRTVSNTEAFF
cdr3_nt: TGCGCCAGCAGCCACCGGACAGTTTCGAACACTGAAGCTTTCTTT

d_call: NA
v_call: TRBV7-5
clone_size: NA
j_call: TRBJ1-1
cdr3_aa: CASSLRQPSHEAFF
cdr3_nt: TGTGCCAGCAGCTTAAGACAGCCTAGCCATGAAGCTTTCTTT

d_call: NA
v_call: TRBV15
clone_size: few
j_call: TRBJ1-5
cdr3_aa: CATSRDSRMGQPQHF
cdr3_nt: TGTGCCACCAGCAGAGATTCAAGAATGGGTCAGCCCCAGCATTTT

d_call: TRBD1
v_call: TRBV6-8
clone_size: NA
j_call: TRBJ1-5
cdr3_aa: CASSAGQRNQPQHF
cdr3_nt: TGTGCCAGCAGTGCGGGACAGCGAAATCAGCCCCAGCATTTT

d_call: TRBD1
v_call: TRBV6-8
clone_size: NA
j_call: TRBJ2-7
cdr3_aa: CASSYDRGEQYF
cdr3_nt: TGTGCCAGCAGTTACGACAGGGGAGAGCAGTACTTC

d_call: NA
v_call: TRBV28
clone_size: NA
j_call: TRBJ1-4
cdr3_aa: CASTLMGPGNEKLFF
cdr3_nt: TGTGCCAGCACCCTTATGGGACCTGGTAATGAAAAACTGTTTTTT

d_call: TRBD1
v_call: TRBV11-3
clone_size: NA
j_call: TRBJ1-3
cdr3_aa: CASSRQGYGDTIYF
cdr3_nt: TGTGCCAGCAGCCGACAGGGGTATGGGGACACCATATATTTT

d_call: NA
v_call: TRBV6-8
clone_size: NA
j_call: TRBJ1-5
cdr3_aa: CASSSTLSGQYQPQHF
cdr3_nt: TGTGCCAGCAGTTCCACCCTATCGGGACAATATCAGCCCCAGCATTTT

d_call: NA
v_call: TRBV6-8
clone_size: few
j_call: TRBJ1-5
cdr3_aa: CASSDGGNNQPQHF
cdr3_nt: TGTGCCAGCAGTGATGGGGGAAACAATCAGCCCCAGCATTTT

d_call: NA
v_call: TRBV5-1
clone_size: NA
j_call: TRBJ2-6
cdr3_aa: CASSVDGYSGANVLTF
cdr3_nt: TGCGCCAGCAGCGTCGACGGTTACTCTGGGGCCAACGTCCTGACTTTC

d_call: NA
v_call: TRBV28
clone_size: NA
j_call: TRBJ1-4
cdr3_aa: CASSFRENEKLFF
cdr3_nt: TGTGCCAGCAGTTTTCGTGAGAATGAAAAACTGTTTTTT

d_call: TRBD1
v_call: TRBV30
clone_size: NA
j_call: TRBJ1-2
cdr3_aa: CAWSVRTGTNGYTF
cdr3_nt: TGTGCCTGGAGTGTCCGGACAGGGACGAATGGCTACACCTTC

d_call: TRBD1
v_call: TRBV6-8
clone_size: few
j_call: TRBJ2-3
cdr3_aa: CAIRGDRGRSTDTQYF
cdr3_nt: TGTGCCATCAGGGGGGACAGGGGGAGAAGCACAGATACGCAGTATTTT

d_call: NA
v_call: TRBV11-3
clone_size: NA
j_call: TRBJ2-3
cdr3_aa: CASSLEGFSTDTQYF
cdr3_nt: TGTGCCAGCAGCTTAGAGGGGTTTAGCACAGATACGCAGTATTTT

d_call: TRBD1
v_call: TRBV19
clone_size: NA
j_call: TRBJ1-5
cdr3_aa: CASSSAPGQVISFQPQHF
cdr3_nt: TGTGCCAGTAGTTCGGCCCCTGGACAGGTTATTTCGTTTCAGCCCCAGCATTTT

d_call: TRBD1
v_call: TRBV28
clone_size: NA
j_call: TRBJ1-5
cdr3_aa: CASSLFGQGVDQPQHF
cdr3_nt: TGTGCCAGCAGTTTATTCGGACAGGGGGTCGATCAGCCCCAGCATTTT

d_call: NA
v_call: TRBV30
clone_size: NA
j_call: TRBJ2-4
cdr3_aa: CAWNPGAGNIQYF
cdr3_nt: TGTGCCTGGAACCCGGGGGCAGGAAACATTCAGTACTTC

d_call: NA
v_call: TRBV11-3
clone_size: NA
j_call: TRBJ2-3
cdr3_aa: CASSAVAGGTDTQYF
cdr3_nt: TGTGCCAGCAGCGCCGTAGCCGGGGGCACAGATACGCAGTATTTT

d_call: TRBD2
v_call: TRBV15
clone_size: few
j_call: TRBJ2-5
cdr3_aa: CATSRAGGGETQYF
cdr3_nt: TGTGCCACCAGCAGAGCGGGGGGTGGAGAGACCCAGTACTTC

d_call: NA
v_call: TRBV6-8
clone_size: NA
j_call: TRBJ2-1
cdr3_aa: CASSILQDNEQFF
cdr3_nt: TGTGCCAGCAGTATCCTACAGGACAATGAGCAGTTCTTC

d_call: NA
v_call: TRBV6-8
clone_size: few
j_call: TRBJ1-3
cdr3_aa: CASSSTPSGNTIYF
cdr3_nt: TGTGCCAGCAGTTCCACTCCCTCTGGAAACACCATATATTTT

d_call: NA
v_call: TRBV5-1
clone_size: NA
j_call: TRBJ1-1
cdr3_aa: CASSLAGTMGTEAFF
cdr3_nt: TGCGCCAGCAGCTTGGCAGGCACCATGGGCACTGAAGCTTTCTTT

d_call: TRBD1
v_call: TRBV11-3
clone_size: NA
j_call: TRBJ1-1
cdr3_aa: CASSLGGQMNTEAFF
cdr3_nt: TGTGCCAGCAGCTTGGGGGGACAGATGAACACTGAAGCTTTCTTT

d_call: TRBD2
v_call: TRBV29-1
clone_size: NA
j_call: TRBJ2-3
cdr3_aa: CSVAGLAGTSTDTQYF
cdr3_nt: TGCAGCGTTGCGGGGCTAGCGGGTACTAGCACAGATACGCAGTATTTT

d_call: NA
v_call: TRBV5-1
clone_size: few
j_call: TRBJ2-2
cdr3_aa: CASNAPANTGELFF
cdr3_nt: TGCGCCAGCAACGCTCCTGCGAACACCGGGGAGCTGTTTTTT

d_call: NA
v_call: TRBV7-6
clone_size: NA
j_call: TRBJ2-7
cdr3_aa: CASSPGLATGEQYF
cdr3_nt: TGTGCCAGCAGCCCAGGACTCGCGACGGGGGAGCAGTACTTC